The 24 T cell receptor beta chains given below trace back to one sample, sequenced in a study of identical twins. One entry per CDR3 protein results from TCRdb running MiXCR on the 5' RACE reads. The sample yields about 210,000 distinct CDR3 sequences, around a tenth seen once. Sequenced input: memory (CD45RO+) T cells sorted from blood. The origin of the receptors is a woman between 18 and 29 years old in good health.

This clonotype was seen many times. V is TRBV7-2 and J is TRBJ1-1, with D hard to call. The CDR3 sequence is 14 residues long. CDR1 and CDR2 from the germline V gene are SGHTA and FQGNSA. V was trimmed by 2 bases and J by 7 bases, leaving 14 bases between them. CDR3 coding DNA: TGTGCCAGCAGCTTAATTTCGTGGCGGCGTGAAGCTTTCTTT. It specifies CASSLISWRREAFF.

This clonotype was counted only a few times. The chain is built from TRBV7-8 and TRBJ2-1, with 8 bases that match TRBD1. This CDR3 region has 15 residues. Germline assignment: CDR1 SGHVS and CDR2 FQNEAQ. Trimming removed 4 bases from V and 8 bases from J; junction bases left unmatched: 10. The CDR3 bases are TGTGCCAGCAGCTATACCGGGACAGGAATGCATGAGCAGTTCTTC. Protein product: CASSYTGTGMHEQFF.

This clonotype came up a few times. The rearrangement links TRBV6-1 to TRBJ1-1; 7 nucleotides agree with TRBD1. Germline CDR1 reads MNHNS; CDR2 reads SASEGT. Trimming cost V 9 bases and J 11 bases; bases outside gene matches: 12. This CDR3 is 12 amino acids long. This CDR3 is CASDRALVGAFF. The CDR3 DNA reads TGTGCCAGTGACAGGGCCCTGGTGGGGGCTTTCTTT.

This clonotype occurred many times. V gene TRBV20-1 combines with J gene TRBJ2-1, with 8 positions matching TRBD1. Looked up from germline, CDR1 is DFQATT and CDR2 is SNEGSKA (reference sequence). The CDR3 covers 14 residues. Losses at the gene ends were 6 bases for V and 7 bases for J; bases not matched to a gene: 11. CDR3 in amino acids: CSAAPGGRNNEQFF. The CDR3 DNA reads TGCAGTGCGGCTCCAGGGGGCCGGAATAATGAGCAGTTCTTC.

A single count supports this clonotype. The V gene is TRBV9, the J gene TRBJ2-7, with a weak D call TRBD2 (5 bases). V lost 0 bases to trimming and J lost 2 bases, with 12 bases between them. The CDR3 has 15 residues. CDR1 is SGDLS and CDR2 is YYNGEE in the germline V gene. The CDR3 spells CASSVVPADAYEQYF. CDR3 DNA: TGTGCCAGCAGCGTAGTCCCAGCGGATGCCTACGAGCAGTACTTC.

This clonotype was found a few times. CDR3 region: CASSLPGGSAGELFF. CDR3 nucleotide sequence: TGTGCCAGCAGTCTCCCAGGGGGTTCGGCCGGGGAGCTGTTTTTT. The V call is TRBV12-3 or TRBV12-4, the J call TRBJ2-2; the match to TRBD1 covers 7 bases. V lost 5 bases and J lost 6; bases outside the gene matches: 9. This CDR3 is 15 amino acids long.

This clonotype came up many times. This chain's CDR3 is CASRVEGGSGTEAFF. The DNA of the CDR3 is TGTGCCAGCAGGGTAGAGGGGGGGTCGGGCACTGAAGCTTTCTTT. The V call is TRBV7-2, the J call TRBJ1-1, with D possibly being TRBD1 (6 bases). Germline V gene lookup returns CDR1 SGHTA and CDR2 FQGNSA. The V and J ends lost 6 bases and 4 bases respectively, with 18 bases between them. This CDR3 is built from 15 residues.

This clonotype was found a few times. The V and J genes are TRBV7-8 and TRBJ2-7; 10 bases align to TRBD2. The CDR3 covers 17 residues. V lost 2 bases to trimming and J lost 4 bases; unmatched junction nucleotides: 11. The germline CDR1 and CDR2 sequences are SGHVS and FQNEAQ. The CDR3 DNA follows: TGTGCCAGCAGCTTATGGGCTAGCGGGAGTCGGGGATACGAGCAGTACTTC. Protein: CASSLWASGSRGYEQYF.

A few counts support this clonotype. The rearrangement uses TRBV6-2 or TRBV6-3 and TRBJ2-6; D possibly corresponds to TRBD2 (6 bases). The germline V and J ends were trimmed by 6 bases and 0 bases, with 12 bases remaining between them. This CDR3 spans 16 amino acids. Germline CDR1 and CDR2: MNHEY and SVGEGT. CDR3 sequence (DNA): TGTGCCAGCAGCAGAGACGGGAGCTCTGGGGCCAACGTCCTGACTTTC. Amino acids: CASSRDGSSGANVLTF.

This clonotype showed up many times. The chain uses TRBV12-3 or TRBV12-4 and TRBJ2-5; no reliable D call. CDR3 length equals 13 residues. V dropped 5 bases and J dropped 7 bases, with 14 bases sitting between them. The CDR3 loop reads CASSRVTPGTQYF. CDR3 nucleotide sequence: TGTGCCAGCAGTCGGGTTACCCCCGGGACCCAGTACTTC.

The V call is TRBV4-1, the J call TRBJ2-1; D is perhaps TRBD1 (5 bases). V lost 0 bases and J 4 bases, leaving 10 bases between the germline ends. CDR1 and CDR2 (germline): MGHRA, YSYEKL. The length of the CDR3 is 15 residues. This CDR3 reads CASSQDREAYNEQFF. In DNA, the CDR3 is TGCGCCAGCAGCCAAGACAGGGAAGCTTACAATGAGCAGTTCTTC.

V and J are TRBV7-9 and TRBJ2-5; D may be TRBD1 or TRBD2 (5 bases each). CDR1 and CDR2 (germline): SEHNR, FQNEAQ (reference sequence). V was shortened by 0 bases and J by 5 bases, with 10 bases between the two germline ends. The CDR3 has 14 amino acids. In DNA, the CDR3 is TGTGCCAGCAGCTTAGCGCTGGGGGTGGAGACCCAGTACTTC. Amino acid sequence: CASSLALGVETQYF.

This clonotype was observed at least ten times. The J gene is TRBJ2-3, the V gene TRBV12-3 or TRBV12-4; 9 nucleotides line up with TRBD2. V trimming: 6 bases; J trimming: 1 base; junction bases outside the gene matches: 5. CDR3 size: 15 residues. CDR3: CASRRRGGGTDTQYF. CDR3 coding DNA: TGTGCCAGCAGGAGGCGGGGGGGAGGCACAGATACGCAGTATTTT.

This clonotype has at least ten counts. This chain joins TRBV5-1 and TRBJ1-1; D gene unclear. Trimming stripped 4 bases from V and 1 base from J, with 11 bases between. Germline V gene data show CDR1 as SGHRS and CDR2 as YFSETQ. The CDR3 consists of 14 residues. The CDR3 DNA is TGCGCCAGCAGCCGGGGAGATCCGAACACTGAAGCTTTCTTT. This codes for CASSRGDPNTEAFF.

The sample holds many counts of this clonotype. The CDR3 DNA reads TGTGCCAGCAGTTTTCGGGCAGGGGAAGAAAAACTGTTTTTT. It codes for CASSFRAGEEKLFF. The chain combines TRBV12-3 or TRBV12-4 with TRBJ1-4, with D tentatively TRBD1 (6 bases). The CDR3 sequence is 14 residues long. Trimming took 3 bases from V and 8 from J, leaving 13 bases between them.

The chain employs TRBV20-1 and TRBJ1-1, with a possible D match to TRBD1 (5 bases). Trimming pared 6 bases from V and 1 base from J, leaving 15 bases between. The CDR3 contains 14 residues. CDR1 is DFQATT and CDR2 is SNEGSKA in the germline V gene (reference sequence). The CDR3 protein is CSAQSAGRNTEAFF. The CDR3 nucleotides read TGCAGTGCCCAGTCCGCGGGACGGAACACTGAAGCTTTCTTT.

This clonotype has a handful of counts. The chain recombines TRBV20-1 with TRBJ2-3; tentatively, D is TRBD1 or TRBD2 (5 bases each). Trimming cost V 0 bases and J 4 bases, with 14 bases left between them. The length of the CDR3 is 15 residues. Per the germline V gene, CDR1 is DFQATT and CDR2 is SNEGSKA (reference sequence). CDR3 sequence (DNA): TGCAGTGCTAGAGATTCGGGGCTCATCTCAGATACGCAGTATTTT. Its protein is CSARDSGLISDTQYF.

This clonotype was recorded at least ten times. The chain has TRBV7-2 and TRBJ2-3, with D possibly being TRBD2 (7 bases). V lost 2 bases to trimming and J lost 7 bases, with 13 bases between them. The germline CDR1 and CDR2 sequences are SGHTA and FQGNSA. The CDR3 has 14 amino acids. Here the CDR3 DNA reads TGTGCCAGCAGCTTAAGGGGGGGGGCGCATACGCAGTATTTT. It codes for CASSLRGGAHTQYF.

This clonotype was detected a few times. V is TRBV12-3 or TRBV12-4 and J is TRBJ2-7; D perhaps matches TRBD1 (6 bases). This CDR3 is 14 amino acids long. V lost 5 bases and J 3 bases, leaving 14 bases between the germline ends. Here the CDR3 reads CASSPLGQIYEQYF. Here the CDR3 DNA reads TGTGCCAGCAGTCCCCTAGGACAGATCTACGAGCAGTACTTC.

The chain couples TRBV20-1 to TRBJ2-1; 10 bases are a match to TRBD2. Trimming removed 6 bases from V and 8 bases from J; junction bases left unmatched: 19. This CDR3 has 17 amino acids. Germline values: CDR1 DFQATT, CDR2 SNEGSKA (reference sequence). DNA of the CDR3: TGCAGTGCCCTATCCGGGCCTTCTAGCGGGAGTCGGGATGAGCAGTTCTTC. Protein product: CSALSGPSSGSRDEQFF.

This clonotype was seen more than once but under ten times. CDR3 coding DNA: TGTGCAGCTACAGGGTTAAACGAGCAGTACTTC. The encoded protein is CAATGLNEQYF. V and J are TRBV25-1 and TRBJ2-7; the D gene is possibly TRBD1 (6 bases). The germline gives CDR1 MGHDK, CDR2 SYGVNS. The CDR3 spans 11 residues.

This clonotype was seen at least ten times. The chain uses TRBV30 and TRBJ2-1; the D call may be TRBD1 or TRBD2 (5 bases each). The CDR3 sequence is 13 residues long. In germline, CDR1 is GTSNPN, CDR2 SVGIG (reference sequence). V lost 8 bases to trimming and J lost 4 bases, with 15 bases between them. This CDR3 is CAQGRAVYNEQFF. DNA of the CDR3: TGTGCCCAGGGACGAGCCGTATACAATGAGCAGTTCTTC.

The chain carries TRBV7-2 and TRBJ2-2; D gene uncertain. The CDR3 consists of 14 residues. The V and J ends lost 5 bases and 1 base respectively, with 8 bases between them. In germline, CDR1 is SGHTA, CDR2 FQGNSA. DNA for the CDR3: TGTGCCAGCAGCATACACAGGAACACCGGGGAGCTGTTTTTT. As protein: CASSIHRNTGELFF.

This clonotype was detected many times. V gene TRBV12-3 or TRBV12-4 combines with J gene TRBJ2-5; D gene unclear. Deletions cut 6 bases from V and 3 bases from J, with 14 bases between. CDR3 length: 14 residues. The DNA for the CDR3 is TGTGCCAGCAGCGTGGGTTCTCGGGAAGAGACCCAGTACTTC. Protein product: CASSVGSREETQYF.